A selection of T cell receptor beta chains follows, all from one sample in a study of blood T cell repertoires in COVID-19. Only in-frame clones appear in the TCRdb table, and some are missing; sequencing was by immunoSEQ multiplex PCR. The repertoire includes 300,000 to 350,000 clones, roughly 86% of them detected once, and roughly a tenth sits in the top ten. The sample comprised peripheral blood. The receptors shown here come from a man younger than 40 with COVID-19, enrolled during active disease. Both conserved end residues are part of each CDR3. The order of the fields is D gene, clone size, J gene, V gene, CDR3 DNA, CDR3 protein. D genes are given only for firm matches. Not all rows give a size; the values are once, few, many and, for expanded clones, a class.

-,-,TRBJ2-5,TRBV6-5,TGTGCCAGCATCCCCCGCGGTCGAGAGACCCAGTACTTC,CASIPRGRETQYF
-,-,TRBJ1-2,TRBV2,TGTGCCAGCACCGCCGACGCGTCAGGGACTAACTATGGCTACACCTTC,CASTADASGTNYGYTF
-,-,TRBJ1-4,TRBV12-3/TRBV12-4,TGTGCCAGCACAGGGTTAAATGAAAAACTGTTTTTT,CASTGLNEKLFF
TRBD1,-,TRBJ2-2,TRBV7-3,TGTGCCAGCAGCTCGAACCGGGACAGGGTTGCCACCGGGGAGCTGTTTTTT,CASSSNRDRVATGELFF
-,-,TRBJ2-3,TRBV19,TGTGCCAGTAGTATTGGTCGAGCTAGCACAGATACGCAGTATTTT,CASSIGRASTDTQYF
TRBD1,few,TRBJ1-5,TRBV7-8,TGTGCCAGCAGCTCCGCCGGGACAGGGGGTAGCAATCAGCCCCAGCATTTT,CASSSAGTGGSNQPQHF
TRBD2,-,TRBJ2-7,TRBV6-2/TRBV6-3,TGTGCCAGCAGTACCGGGACTAGCTCACCCTACGAGCAGTACTTC,CASSTGTSSPYEQYF
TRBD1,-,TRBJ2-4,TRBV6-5,TGTGCCAGCAGAAGGGCAGGGGGAAGGGTCATTCAGTACTTC,CASRRAGGRVIQYF
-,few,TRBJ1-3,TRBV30,TGTGCCTCTCAGGGGCGGTCGCCAAGGAACACCATATATTTT,CASQGRSPRNTIYF
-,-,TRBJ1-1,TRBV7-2,TGTGCCAGCAGCCGGCGACGCGGGAACACTGAAGCTTTCTTT,CASSRRRGNTEAFF
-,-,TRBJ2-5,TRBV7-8,TGTGCCAGCAGCTTATCCGGAGAAGAGACCCAGTACTTC,CASSLSGEETQYF
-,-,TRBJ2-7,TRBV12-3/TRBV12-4,TGTGCCAGCAGTTTTAGTTTGAGGTACGAGCAGTACTTC,CASSFSLRYEQYF
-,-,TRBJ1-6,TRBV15,TGTGCCACCAACCCACAGGGAAGCTCTAGGAATTCACCCCTCCACTTT,CATNPQGSSRNSPLHF
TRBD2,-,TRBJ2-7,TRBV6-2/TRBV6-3,TGTGCCAGCAGTTACACGCAGCCTAGCGGGAGGGTCCCCTCCTACGAGCAGTACTTC,CASSYTQPSGRVPSYEQYF
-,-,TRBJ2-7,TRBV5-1,TGCGCCAGCAGCTTATTTCTGGGGGCCTACTACGAGCAGTACTTC,CASSLFLGAYYEQYF
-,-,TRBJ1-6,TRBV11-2,TGTGCCAGCAGCTTAGATCGGGGGGTATCTAATTCACCCCTCCACTTT,CASSLDRGVSNSPLHF
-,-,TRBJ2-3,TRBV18,TGTGCCAGCTCACCACCGGTGAGACAAAGCACAGATACGCAGTATTTT,CASSPPVRQSTDTQYF
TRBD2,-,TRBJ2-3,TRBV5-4,TGTGCCACCTCCAGGGGACTAGCGGGGGGTAGCACAGATACGCAGTATTTT,CATSRGLAGGSTDTQYF
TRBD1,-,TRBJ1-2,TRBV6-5,TGTGCCAGCAGTTTATCCGGGACAGGGTTGTCTGGCTACACCTTC,CASSLSGTGLSGYTF
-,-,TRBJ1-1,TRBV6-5,TGTGCCAGCACCCCATCGATAGTGGACAGCCGTGAAGCTTTCTTT,CASTPSIVDSREAFF
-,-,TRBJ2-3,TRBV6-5,TGTGCCAGCAGTTTAGTCCGAGCGGAAGATACGCAGTATTTT,CASSLVRAEDTQYF
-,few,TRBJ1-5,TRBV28,TGTGCGACTGAACGGGGGATGGGTCAGCCCCAGCATTTT,CATERGMGQPQHF
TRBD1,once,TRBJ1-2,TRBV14,TGTGCCAGCAGCCAAGATCTGGCGGACAGGGGAAGGAATGGCTACACCTTC,CASSQDLADRGRNGYTF
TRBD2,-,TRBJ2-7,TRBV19,TGTGCCAGTAGCACCCGGACTAGCGTATCCTACGAGCAGTACTTC,CASSTRTSVSYEQYF
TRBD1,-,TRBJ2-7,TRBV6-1,TGTGCCAGCAGTGAGCCGGACAGGGGAGGAGTCGTAGAGCAGTACTTC,CASSEPDRGGVVEQYF
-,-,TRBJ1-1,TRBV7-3,TGTGCCAGCAGCTTACTCCCGGGGGGGAACACTGAAGCTTTCTTT,CASSLLPGGNTEAFF
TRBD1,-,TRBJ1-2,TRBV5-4,TGTGCCAGCAGCTCCCCAGGGGGCTATGGCTACACCTTC,CASSSPGGYGYTF
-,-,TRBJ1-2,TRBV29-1,TGCAGCGTCTGGACAGCTGCTGGTCAGCACTATGGCTACACCTTC,CSVWTAAGQHYGYTF
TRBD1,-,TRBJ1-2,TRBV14,TGTGCCAGCAGCCAGGACAGGTTCTATGGCTACACCTTC,CASSQDRFYGYTF
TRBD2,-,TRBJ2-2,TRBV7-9,TGTGCCAGCAGCCCCGGCCCGGGACTAGCGGAATTGAACACCGGGGAGCTGTTTTTT,CASSPGPGLAELNTGELFF
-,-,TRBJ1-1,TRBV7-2,TGTGCCAGCAGCGCTAATCTGGACACTGAAGCTTTCTTT,CASSANLDTEAFF
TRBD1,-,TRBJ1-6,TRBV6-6,TGTGCCAGCAGTCGAACGGTGACAGGGGGCGATTTTGGTTCACCCCTCCACTTT,CASSRTVTGGDFGSPLHF
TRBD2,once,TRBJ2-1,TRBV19,TGTGCCAGTAGTATAATGGGACTAGCGGGAGAGCAGTTCTTC,CASSIMGLAGEQFF
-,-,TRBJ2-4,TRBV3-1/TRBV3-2,TGTGCCAGCGGGCAGGGTGGACACATTCAGTACTTC,CASGQGGHIQYF
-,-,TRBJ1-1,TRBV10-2,TGCGCCAGCACCCCCTCTCGGGGGAGAATTGCTGAAGCTTTCTTT,CASTPSRGRIAEAFF
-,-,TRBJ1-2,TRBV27,TGTGCCAGCAGTTTATTGGCCAGGATCGACTATGGCTACACCTTC,CASSLLARIDYGYTF
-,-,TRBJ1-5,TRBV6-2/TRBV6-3,TGTGCCAGCAGTTACGCGCCCTCGGGCAATCAGCCCCAGCATTTT,CASSYAPSGNQPQHF
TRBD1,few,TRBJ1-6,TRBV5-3,TGTGCCAGAAGCTTTAGACAGGGCGAGGATAATTCACCCCTCCACTTT,CARSFRQGEDNSPLHF
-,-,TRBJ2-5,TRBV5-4,TGTGCCAGCAGCCGCACCGGGGTTGGTACCCAGTACTTC,CASSRTGVGTQYF
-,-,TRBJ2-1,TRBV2,TGTGCCAGCCTGCGACTATCCATCATCACAACCTACAATGAGCAGTTCTTC,CASLRLSIITTYNEQFF
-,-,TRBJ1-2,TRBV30,TGTGCCTGGAGCCTACAGTCAAATGGCTACACCTTC,CAWSLQSNGYTF
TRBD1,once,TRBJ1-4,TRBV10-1,TGCGCCAGCTCAGGGGGCGCGAATGAAAAACTGTTTTTT,CASSGGANEKLFF
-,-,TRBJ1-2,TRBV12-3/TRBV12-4,TGTGCCAGCAGTTTAGGTAGATACTATGGCTACACCTTC,CASSLGRYYGYTF
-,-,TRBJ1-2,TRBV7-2,TGTGCCAGCAGCTTAACGGGTTCTAATCCGAACTATGGCTACACCTTC,CASSLTGSNPNYGYTF
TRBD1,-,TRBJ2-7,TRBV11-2,TGTGCCAGCAGCTTAGCGGGACAGAAATTCTACGAGCAGTACTTC,CASSLAGQKFYEQYF